What follows is one TCR beta chain and its context. This record belongs to a study of blood T cell repertoires in COVID-19. Study at large: Samples of COVID-19 (acute and convalescent) were obtained from the United States, Italy and Spain. From T cells, B-cell-depleted T cells, or PBMCs came the material, which was cDNA or gDNA.

Original data processing: Reference gene primer amplification yielded estimated nucleated cell counts. Data came from immunoSEQ multiplex PCR; TCRdb stores just in-frame clones and leaves some out. D and trimming were read from the DNA, whereas the V and J calls and clone size are those reported in that table. This table has some 80,000 clones, 79% appearing once. The specimen sequenced was peripheral blood. This sequence originates from a woman at least 80 years old with active or convalescent COVID-19.

In DNA, the CDR3 is TGTGCCAGCTACGGACTAGGCTATGGCTACACCTTC. Translation: CASYGLGYGYTF. The chain couples TRBV9 to TRBJ1-2; D uncertain. CDR1 and CDR2 (germline): SGDLS, YYNGEE. The CDR3 extends over 12 amino acids. Trimming removed 7 bases from V and 4 bases from J, with 11 bases in between.